The 4 T cell receptor beta chains below were found in one sample sequenced in a study of T cells in Graves' hyperthyroidism and ophthalmopathy. Researchers amplified the TCR beta CDR3 regions from RNA transcripts. With the HTBI primer set, the TCR CDR3 went through a first round of RT-PCR. Via MiXCR, TCRdb re-called the multiplex PCR reads, giving one row per CDR3 protein. There are a few hundred thousand distinct CDR3 sequences in the sample; around a sixth occur only once, and 40% lies in the top ten. The sample comprised blood. The receptors originated from a man between 18 and 29 years old with Graves' ophthalmopathy.

There are many counts of this clonotype. This chain joins TRBV5-1 and TRBJ1-4, with 7 bases identical to TRBD1. The CDR3 is 14 residues long. V was pared by 3 bases and J by 4 bases, with 3 bases of the junction left unmatched. The germline gives CDR1 SGHRS, CDR2 YFSETQ. The CDR3 region is CASSSTGDNEKLFF. The CDR3, as DNA: TGCGCCAGCAGCTCAACAGGGGATAATGAAAAACTGTTTTTT.

This clonotype has ten or more counts. The chain uses TRBV6-1 and TRBJ2-7; the match to TRBD1 covers 10 bases. The V segment lost 6 bases and the J segment 5 bases; nucleotides outside the gene matches: 7. The CDR3 is 14 amino acids. CDR1 MNHNS and CDR2 SASEGT come from the germline V gene. The CDR3 reads CASSRDRGIHEQYF. In nucleotides, the CDR3 is TGTGCCAGCAGCCGGGACAGGGGTATCCACGAGCAGTACTTC.

The V call is TRBV20-1, the J call TRBJ2-2, with TRBD1 matching over 7 bases. Germline V gene lookup returns CDR1 DFQATT and CDR2 SNEGSKA (reference sequence). This CDR3 is 14 amino acids long. With 5 bases clipped from V and 5 bases from J, the junction kept 8 bases outside the gene matches. CDR3 sequence (DNA): TGCAGTGCTTACAGGGGAGAGTGGACCGGGGAGCTGTTTTTT. It codes for CSAYRGEWTGELFF.

This chain links TRBV18 with TRBJ2-1; no firm D call. CDR3 length: 15 residues. Germline CDR1 reads KGHSH; CDR2 reads LQKENI. V was pared by 1 base and J by 9 bases, with 16 bases between. Written as DNA, the CDR3 is TGTGCCAGCTCACCACTGTTTGGGATAGTCGGTGAGCAGTTCTTC. Protein product: CASSPLFGIVGEQFF.